Shown below are 26 T cell receptor beta chains from a single sample sequenced in a study of blood T cell repertoires in COVID-19. TCRdb keeps only in-frame clones here, not all; method: immunoSEQ multiplex PCR. Among approximately 320,000 clones listed, about 91% were seen once. Sequencing was done on a sample of PBMCs or T cells enriched from blood (not recorded which). The source is a woman under 30 who had recovered from COVID-19.

The rearrangement uses TRBV4-3 and TRBJ1-5; 8 bases are a match to TRBD1. From germline, CDR1 is LGHNA and CDR2 YSLEER. CDR3 length: 18 amino acids. The trim removed 2 bases at V and 4 bases at J, leaving 13 bases unmatched. The CDR3 spells CASSQYPGTGDLNQPQHF. CDR3 in DNA: TGCGCCAGCAGCCAATATCCCGGGACAGGCGACTTAAATCAGCCCCAGCATTTT.

The chain couples TRBV7-9 to TRBJ1-1; D is ambiguous. The V end was cut by 1 base, the J end by 2 bases, with 14 bases between. Germline CDR1 and CDR2: SEHNR and FQNEAQ (reference sequence). The CDR3 length is 16 residues. In DNA form, the CDR3 reads TGTGCCAGCAGCTTAGGGAAGAACTACCTAAACACTGAAGCTTTCTTT. This codes for CASSLGKNYLNTEAFF.

The V call is TRBV15, the J call TRBJ2-1; D ambiguous. With 1 base removed from V and 9 bases from J, the gap between germline ends came to 4 bases. This CDR3 region has 11 residues. CDR1 and CDR2 from the germline V gene are LNHNV and YYDKDF (reference sequence). The CDR3 nucleotides are TGTGCCACCAGCAGAGGACTTGAGCAGTTCTTC. Protein sequence: CATSRGLEQFF.

This chain connects TRBV5-1 to TRBJ2-3, with 12 bases aligning to TRBD2. This CDR3 spans 17 amino acids. V lost 3 bases to trimming and J lost 1 base; unmatched junction nucleotides: 6. Germline values: CDR1 SGHRS, CDR2 YFSETQ. The CDR3 sequence is CASSWASGRAGTDTQYF. CDR3 nucleotide sequence: TGCGCCAGCAGCTGGGCTAGCGGGAGGGCCGGCACAGATACGCAGTATTTT.

V gene TRBV29-1 combines with J gene TRBJ2-7; D is undetermined. V gave up 1 base and J gave up 6 bases, with 10 bases separating them. Germline V gene lookup returns CDR1 SQVTM and CDR2 ANQGSEA. There are 12 residues in the CDR3. CDR3 sequence (DNA): TGCAGCGTTGAAGGTGACTCTGTCGAGCAGTACTTC. Residues: CSVEGDSVEQYF.

The chain links TRBV7-2 to TRBJ2-1; TRBD1 aligns across 10 bases. The CDR3 consists of 14 residues. V gave up 8 bases and J gave up 4 bases; unmatched junction bases: 5. The germline CDR1 and CDR2 sequences are SGHTA and FQGNSA. CDR3 DNA sequence: TGTGCCAGCCCCGGGACAGGGGATTACAATGAGCAGTTCTTC. This codes for CASPGTGDYNEQFF.

This clone was picked up a small number of times. The chain combines TRBV3-1 (or the pseudogene TRBV3-2) with TRBJ1-2; TRBD1 might be the D (5 bases). V lost 0 bases, J lost 8 bases, and 16 bases lay in between. The germline V gene has CDR1 LGHDT and CDR2 YNNKEL (reference sequence). The CDR3 covers 15 residues. The CDR3 spells CASSQDVVRDTGYTF. The DNA of the CDR3 is TGTGCCAGCAGCCAAGATGTCGTCAGGGATACAGGCTACACCTTC.

The J gene is TRBJ1-2, the V gene TRBV27, with 9 bases matching TRBD1. CDR1 is MNHEY and CDR2 is SMNVEV in the germline V gene (reference sequence). J gave up 2 bases and V 8 bases, and 9 bases lay outside the gene matches. The CDR3 spans 15 residues. CDR3 amino acids: CASGTDRGLNYGYTF. CDR3 sequence (DNA): TGTGCCAGCGGAACGGACAGGGGACTAAACTATGGCTACACCTTC.

The J gene is TRBJ1-1, the V gene TRBV6-1; no clear D gene. The germline V and J ends were trimmed by 1 base and 0 bases, with 9 bases remaining between them. Germline V gene lookup returns CDR1 MNHNS and CDR2 SASEGT. The CDR3 runs to 15 residues. The CDR3 DNA follows: TGTGCCAGCAGTGAAGTGGCAGCGTTGAACACTGAAGCTTTCTTT. Its protein is CASSEVAALNTEAFF.

The V gene is TRBV4-3, the J gene TRBJ2-7; 11 bases agree with TRBD1. Germline V gene sequence: CDR1 LGHNA, CDR2 YSLEER. Trimming at V came to 1 base and at J to 4 bases, leaving 12 bases not matched to a gene. This CDR3 region has 18 residues. CDR3 bases: TGCGCCAGCAGCCAAGGTTCCGGGACAGGGGGAACTATTTACGAGCAGTACTTC. Encoded protein: CASSQGSGTGGTIYEQYF.

The V gene is TRBV10-3, the J gene TRBJ2-5; a weak D match, TRBD2 (6 bases). V was clipped by 10 bases and J by 1 base, with 13 bases between them. Germline V gene data show CDR1 as ENHRY and CDR2 as SYGVKD. The CDR3 runs to 13 residues. The CDR3 here is CATGTGAQETQYF. CDR3 sequence (DNA): TGTGCCACGGGGACGGGAGCCCAAGAGACCCAGTACTTC.

This chain connects TRBV20-1 to TRBJ1-2, with 9 bases aligning to TRBD1. V trimming: 3 bases; J trimming: 2 bases; junction bases outside the gene matches: 10. The CDR3 loop spans 16 amino acids. Germline CDR1 reads DFQATT; CDR2 reads SNEGSKA (reference sequence). As DNA, the CDR3 is TGCAGTGCTAGTAAACCGGGACAGGGATCGAACTATGGCTACACCTTC. Its translation: CSASKPGQGSNYGYTF.

This chain links TRBV9 with TRBJ2-6; TRBD2 matches 7 bases. V gave up 2 bases and J gave up 1 base; unmatched junction bases: 15. CDR1 and CDR2 from the germline V gene are SGDLS and YYNGEE. The CDR3 is 20 residues long. CDR3 in amino acids: CASSVRTLALTSSGANVLTF. Here the CDR3 DNA reads TGTGCCAGCAGCGTTCGCACACTAGCGCTTACTTCGTCTGGGGCCAACGTCCTGACTTTC.

This clone was seen only a few times. The chain uses TRBV2 and TRBJ1-5; 7 nucleotides match TRBD1. CDR3 length: 15 amino acids. Germline V gene data show CDR1 as SNHLY and CDR2 as FYNNEI. Trimming at V came to 5 bases and at J to 1 base, leaving 5 bases not matched to a gene. CDR3 nucleotide sequence: TGTGCCAGCAGTTGGAACAGGGGAAGCAATCAGCCCCAGCATTTT. It yields the protein CASSWNRGSNQPQHF.

This rearrangement joins TRBV19 to TRBJ1-4, with 8 bases lining up with TRBD1. V lost 4 bases, J lost 8 bases, and 9 bases stayed unmatched. Germline CDR1 is LNHDA and CDR2 is SQIVND (reference sequence). CDR3 length equals 15 residues. DNA for the CDR3: TGTGCCAGTAGTACTCCAGGGGGCGTAGGGGAAAAACTGTTTTTT. This gives the protein CASSTPGGVGEKLFF.

This chain links TRBV7-8 with TRBJ2-1; 11 nucleotides agree with TRBD2. V trimming: 5 bases; J trimming: 4 bases; junction bases outside the gene matches: 7. Germline V gene sequence: CDR1 SGHVS, CDR2 FQNEAQ. This CDR3 spans 16 amino acids. CDR3 DNA sequence: TGTGCCAGCAGCCTAAAGAGACTAGCGGGATACAATGAGCAGTTCTTC. This sequence encodes CASSLKRLAGYNEQFF.

V and J are TRBV2 and TRBJ1-4; no clear D gene. Germline V gene lookup returns CDR1 SNHLY and CDR2 FYNNEI. The V and J ends lost 7 bases and 8 bases respectively, with 14 bases between them. The CDR3 has 13 residues. CDR3 sequence: CASNQAPFEKLFF. Written as DNA, the CDR3 is TGTGCCAGCAACCAAGCCCCGTTCGAAAAACTGTTTTTT.

The V call is TRBV13, the J call TRBJ2-1; D remains unclear. Trimming took off 0 bases at V and 13 bases at J, with 13 bases between the two ends. The germline CDR1 and CDR2 sequences are PRHDT and FYEKMQ (reference sequence). This CDR3 has 13 amino acids. As DNA, the CDR3 is TGTGCCAGCAGCTTAGGGGGTGCGGTCGGTCAGTTCTTC. Translated, it gives CASSLGGAVGQFF.

The chain employs TRBV7-9 and TRBJ2-1; D is perhaps TRBD2 (5 bases). V was clipped by 3 bases and J by 5 bases, with 17 bases between them. Per germline, CDR1 SEHNR and CDR2 FQNEAQ (reference sequence). This CDR3 is 16 amino acids long. CDR3 DNA: TGTGCCAGCAGCTTTTTCGGTGGACTGAGCCACAATGAGCAGTTCTTC. Amino acids: CASSFFGGLSHNEQFF.

The chain combines TRBV5-1 with TRBJ2-5; TRBD2 aligns across 10 bases. The germline CDR1 and CDR2 sequences are SGHRS and YFSETQ. Losses at the gene ends were 4 bases for V and 3 bases for J; bases not matched to a gene: 12. The CDR3 has 17 residues. The CDR3 region is CASSRRTSGEIKETQYF. CDR3 DNA: TGCGCCAGCAGCCGGCGGACTAGCGGAGAAATCAAAGAGACCCAGTACTTC.

The CDR3 region is CASSLNPSGVLGAKNIQYF. The DNA of the CDR3 is TGTGCCAGCAGCCTAAACCCTAGCGGGGTACTAGGGGCCAAAAACATTCAGTACTTC. The chain uses TRBV11-2 and TRBJ2-4, with 9 nucleotides matching TRBD2. The germline CDR1 and CDR2 sequences are SGHAT and FQNNGV. The CDR3 is 19 residues long. V dropped 5 bases and J dropped 1; count of bases not matched to a gene: 15.

This clone has just a few counts. V gene TRBV24-1 combines with J gene TRBJ2-2; D not certain. CDR1 and CDR2 from the germline V gene are KGHDR and SFDVKD. There are 13 residues in the CDR3. V was trimmed by 8 bases and J by 1 base, leaving 7 bases between them. CDR3 protein: CATNPGNTGELFF. The CDR3 region has the DNA TGTGCCACCAACCCGGGGAACACCGGGGAGCTGTTTTTT.

This chain links TRBV4-2 with TRBJ2-1; tentatively, D is TRBD2 (5 bases). Trimming cost V 4 bases and J 0 bases, with 16 bases left between them. The V gene's germline CDR1 is LGHNA and CDR2 YNFKEQ. The CDR3 runs 17 residues. The CDR3: CASSRSVGDLSYNEQFF. DNA of the CDR3: TGTGCCAGCAGCCGGTCGGTGGGAGACCTCTCCTACAATGAGCAGTTCTTC.

The chain combines TRBV9 with TRBJ1-6, with TRBD1 matching 7 bases. V lost 4 bases to trimming and J lost 5 bases; unmatched junction nucleotides: 3. This CDR3 is built from 14 residues. Germline V gene data show CDR1 as SGDLS and CDR2 as YYNGEE. The CDR3 loop is CASSIGQDNSPLHF. CDR3 sequence (DNA): TGTGCCAGCAGCATAGGACAGGATAATTCACCCCTCCACTTT.

V usage is TRBV4-2 and J usage is TRBJ1-1; D not resolved. Per the germline V gene, CDR1 is LGHNA and CDR2 is YNFKEQ. This CDR3 spans 16 amino acids. V was cut by 2 bases and J by 7 bases, with 20 bases left in between. CDR3 in amino acids: CASSQHLLVTRVEAFF. CDR3 DNA sequence: TGTGCCAGCAGCCAACATTTATTGGTTACGAGGGTTGAAGCTTTCTTT.

The rearrangement links TRBV5-6 to TRBJ1-4, with D perhaps TRBD1 (5 bases). Germline-derived CDR1 and CDR2 are SGHDT and YYEEEE. The V gene lost 0 bases and the J gene lost 8 bases, with 14 bases spanning the gap. CDR3 length: 15 residues. CDR3 nucleotides: TGTGCCAGCAGCTTGGCCCGGCAGGGAGGGGAAAAACTGTTTTTT. This sequence encodes CASSLARQGGEKLFF. Drawing the rest from reference TRBV5-6 and TRBJ1-4, the complete variable domain is DAGVTQSPTHLIKTRGQQVTLRCSPKSGHDTVSWYQQALGQGPQFIFQYYEEEERQRGNFPDRFSGHQFPNYSSELNVNALLLGDSALYLCASSLARQGGEKLFFGSGTQLSVL.